This T cell receptor (beta chain) was observed in a study of cytomegalovirus exposure and HLA in healthy donors (dated 2017 in TCRdb). Background for the entire study: According to an earlier analysis of around 600 of the donors, some 180 million T cells yielded approximately 120 million unique TCR beta sequences and roughly 280 Gb of sequence data. Roughly five DR-DQ haplotypes were handled as single units for association and clustering, since linkage in the cohort was strong. Rather than using new phenotypic data, the later analysis identified candidate immune exposures from TCR beta sequences and from how often those sequences occurred across donors. Besides the first cohort of 500 to 700 subjects, a separate validation cohort made up of 120 different subjects was used. Of the 300 to 500 genotyped donors, roughly 76% were placed in the genetic ancestry cluster associated with self-reported Caucasian donors. Among around 400 genotyped donors of the cohort, an average of 235,054 unique TCR beta nucleotide sequences were sequenced per donor, about a sixth of them non-productive. Approximately 300 gigabases of sequencing data and around 85 million unique TCR sequences made up an early release that covered some 640 HLA-typed donors. In an earlier analysis of about 590 of the donors, high-throughput TCR beta sequencing was used to judge whether each TCR beta V gene segment behaved as functional or pseudogenic. The study aimed to test whether cataloging public T cell receptors could reveal signatures of past pathogen exposure. Typing coverage varied by locus: roughly 629-630 donors for A, B, C, DRB1 and DQB1; 522 for DQA1; over 600 for DPA1; roughly 450 for DPB1. Donor age, sex, ethnicity and CMV serostatus were compiled alongside the repertoire data. All discovery cohort repertoires had been generated using a single sequencing platform. In a later analysis, previously published TCR beta repertoires from roughly 710 donors were re-analyzed and high-resolution HLA genotyping was added so that TCR occurrence patterns could be studied. The T cell repertoires of 550 to 850 subjects were profiled by immunosequencing and related to cytomegalovirus serostatus. Genome-wide SNP genotypes for about 60% of the 666 donors were used in a later genetic analysis, which treated that subset as a discovery cohort. Class I and class II HLA loci were covered by the typing at four-digit resolution. To predict cytomegalovirus infection status, the study combined high-throughput TCR immunosequencing, statistical association of individual TCRs with disease status, and machine learning. Paper-wide results and their limitations: CMV serostatus was the only immune exposure information available for the cohort. A further reported finding was that TCR beta sequences accurately predicted the HLA-A and HLA-B alleles for most subjects in the first cohort. It was suggested by the authors that the approach could potentially be generalized to other disease states and immunological phenotypes. Compared with the roughly 670-donor mean, donors in an Asian-associated ancestry cluster had fewer N-insertions in productive TCRs, according to a later genetic analysis. Sequencing depth was assumed to be roughly uniform across donors in the presence/absence analyses, though that assumption may not hold. While some public TCRs were present in many individuals, most TCR sequences turned up only very rarely across donors. In vitro tests confirmed that a few of the cytomegalovirus-associated TCR beta chains recognize cytomegalovirus antigens. In a later genetic analysis, a missense DCLRE1C variant was associated with V-gene and J-gene trimming of TCR beta chains, and the association was replicated in an independent cohort. Broadly in line with IMGT annotations, most TCR beta V segments showed up in productive rearrangements about 87% or about 30% of the time in an earlier analysis of around 550 of the donors. Assigning TCR associations to individual alleles was difficult when HLA alleles, especially DR and DQ, strongly co-occurred. The study gave a list of roughly 150 TCR beta chains associated with cytomegalovirus. Correlated functional status among segregating V segments might reflect linkage disequilibrium, but an unknown experimental factor could not be ruled out. A later analysis reported that several top co-occurrence clusters appeared linked to parvovirus B19, influenza, CMV and Epstein-Barr virus. The 87-base-pair reads could not distinguish some IMGT-functional V segments, including TRBV6-2 and TRBV6-3, so those segments were excluded. In a later analysis, HLA-associated TCR beta chains showed more clonal expansion and lower generation probabilities than non-associated chains that were equally common. This cohort had only TCR beta chains sequenced, and the lack of alpha or paired-chain data limited which features could be detected. Most CMV-associated TCR beta chains appeared to be HLA-restricted in a later analysis, and the HLA associations seemed to be driven largely by CMV exposure. The classifier was reported to diagnose cytomegalovirus status with high specificity and sensitivity in both the original and validation cohorts. According to a later analysis, TCR association rates differed among HLA loci, with DRB1 alleles showing the most associated TCRs and HLA-C alleles showing the fewest. The earlier analysis of around 600 of the donors excluded over 15 rarely observed V segments, including chromosome 9 orphons, because counts were too low. HLA typing was unavailable for some donors at each locus, so association tests used only the typed subset. A group of highly shared sequence variants was considered likely to be a technical artifact of the sequencing pipeline. Specific HLA alleles were associated with 15,000 to 20,000 TCR beta sequences at a false discovery rate of 0.05 in a later analysis.

In total, just over 650 healthy bone marrow donors made up the cohort. At the time of sampling, all cohort members were nominally healthy, though unrecorded immune exposures were likely present. The donor tested CMV seropositive, placing the donor among the 290 or so seropositive members of the cohort. Every donor gave a peripheral blood sample, and the peripheral blood mononuclear cells from that sample were used for TCR beta sequencing. Genomic DNA was extracted from the blood cell samples with the Qiagen DNeasy Blood Extraction Kit. A word on this clone: The antigen it binds to is not known. One junction end disagrees with the germline gene, perhaps due to a read error.

Libraries were prepared through the immunoSEQ multiplex PCR assay. For the multiplex PCR, a mixture combining 60 forward primers for TCR Vbeta segments and 13 reverse primers for TCR Jbeta segments was used. Amplification of the CDR3 region of rearranged TCR beta genes was performed with a multiplex PCR assay on genomic DNA. Amplified TCR beta libraries were sequenced as 87-base-pair reads on the Illumina HiSeq System. The paper's processing steps were these. Across the roughly 640 repertoires, a later analysis counted roughly 84 million unique TCR beta chains, 8.5 million to 12 million of which were shared by at least two donors. Raw reads were error-corrected and collapsed into unique sequences with a nearest-neighbor algorithm that merged closely related sequences to remove PCR and sequencing errors. To assign V, D and J gene segments, CDR3 sequences were aligned to IMGT reference sequences. For a sequence to be retained, a match of at least six nucleotides to both a V gene segment and a J gene segment was required. A rearrangement was called productive if the CDR3 had no stop codons and remained in frame with V and J, and every other rearrangement was called non-productive. Following IMGT convention, CDR3 was defined as the stretch from the second conserved V-encoded cysteine to the conserved J-encoded phenylalanine. The earlier analysis of approximately 500 of the donors excluded sequences that lacked an unambiguous match to a single V gene segment. In an earlier analysis of about 590 of the donors, a V segment was called functional when productive rearrangements were above 56.7%, and segregating when the standard deviation between donors exceeded 5%. A statistical classification framework was built to diagnose cytomegalovirus status from the catalog of TCR beta chain sequences. A later analysis assigned V and J genes by comparing TCR nucleotide sequences with IMGT/GENE-DB human TR gene sequences. The TCRdist pipeline was used in a later analysis to assign CDR3 sequences and most-parsimonious VDJ recombination scenarios. A later analysis defined each TCR beta chain by its CDR3 amino acid sequence plus V-gene family, and excluded reads lacking a unique V-gene family. As a way to deal with suspected cross-contamination and a sequencing artifact, a later analysis dropped hundreds of nucleotide sequences that were highly shared and had low generation probability. In a later analysis, a clonal expansion index for each public chain was calculated from normalized within-repertoire ranks of inferred template counts. A later analysis computed generation probabilities with a VDJ recombination model fitted to out-of-frame rearrangements, and checked the results against IGoR. Hypergeometric tests were used in a later analysis to score TCR-TCR, TCR-HLA and TCR-CMV co-occurrence, with a repertoire-size bias correction applied to the TCR pairs. To estimate false discovery rates, a later analysis permuted the HLA or CMV assignments 20 times. In a later analysis, co-occurring TCRs were grouped using DBSCAN, with TCRdist sequence similarity added in when clustering inside HLA-allele-positive subsets. Co-occurrence clustering excluded repertoires with fewer than 30,000 or more than 120,000 public chains, plus five with anomalous nucleotide sharing. TCRdb took over this immuneACCESS table, retaining in-frame rearrangements with V and J assigned. Such tables are incomplete; in checked studies, under half of the missing clones stem from an unresolved V gene, and the remainder is unexplained. That table supplies the V and J calls and clone size; D and trimming were determined from the DNA. Counted in this sample were around 180,000 clones; 80% of them appeared once. Of the sample, 6% to 7.5% is held by the ten largest clones.

Its CDR3 holds 15 amino acids, cysteine through phenylalanine. Only the CDR3 portion is preserved as DNA: 45 bases, with reading frame beginning at the first base. CDR1 and CDR2 were assigned from the germline V gene (reference sequence) as SEHNR and FQNEAQ. The TCR originated in a man aged 30-40 years in good health and CMV-seropositive. The rearranged segments are TRBV7-9 and TRBJ1-5; TRBD1 matches 8 bases in the middle. Source material: PBMCs. The CDR3 corresponds to CSSSWTGNPNQPQHF. The nucleotide sequence reads TGTTCCAGCAGCTGGACAGGGAATCCCAATCAGCCCCAGCATTTT.